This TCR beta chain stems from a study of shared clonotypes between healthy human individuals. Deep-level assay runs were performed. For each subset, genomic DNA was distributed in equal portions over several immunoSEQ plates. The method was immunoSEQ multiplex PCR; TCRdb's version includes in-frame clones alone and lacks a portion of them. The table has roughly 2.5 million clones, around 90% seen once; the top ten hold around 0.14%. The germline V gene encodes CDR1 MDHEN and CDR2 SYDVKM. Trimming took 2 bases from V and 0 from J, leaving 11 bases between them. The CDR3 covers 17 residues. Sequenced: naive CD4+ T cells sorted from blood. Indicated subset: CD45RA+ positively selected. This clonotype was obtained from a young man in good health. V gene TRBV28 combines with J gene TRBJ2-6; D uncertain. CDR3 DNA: TGTGCCAGCAGTTTAACAGCGACGAACTCTGGGGCCAACGTCCTGACTTTC. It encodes CASSLTATNSGANVLTF.